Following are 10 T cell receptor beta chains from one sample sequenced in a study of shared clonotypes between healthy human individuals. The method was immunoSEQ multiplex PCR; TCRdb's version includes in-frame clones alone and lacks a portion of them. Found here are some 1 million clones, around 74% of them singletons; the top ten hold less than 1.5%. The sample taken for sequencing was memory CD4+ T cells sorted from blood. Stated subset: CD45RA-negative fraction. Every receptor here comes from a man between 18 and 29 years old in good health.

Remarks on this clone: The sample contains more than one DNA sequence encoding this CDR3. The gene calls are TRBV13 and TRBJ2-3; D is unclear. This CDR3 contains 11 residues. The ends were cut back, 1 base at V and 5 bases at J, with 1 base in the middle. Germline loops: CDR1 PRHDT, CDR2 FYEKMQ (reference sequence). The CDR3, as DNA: TGTGCCAGCAGCTTAGAAGATACGCAGTATTTT. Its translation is CASSLEDTQYF.

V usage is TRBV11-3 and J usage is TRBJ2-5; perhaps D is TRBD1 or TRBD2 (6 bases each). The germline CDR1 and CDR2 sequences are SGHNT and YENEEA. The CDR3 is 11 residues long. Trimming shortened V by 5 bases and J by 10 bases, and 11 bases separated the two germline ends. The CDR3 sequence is CASSPEGGQYF. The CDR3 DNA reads TGTGCCAGCAGCCCGGAGGGGGGCCAGTACTTC.

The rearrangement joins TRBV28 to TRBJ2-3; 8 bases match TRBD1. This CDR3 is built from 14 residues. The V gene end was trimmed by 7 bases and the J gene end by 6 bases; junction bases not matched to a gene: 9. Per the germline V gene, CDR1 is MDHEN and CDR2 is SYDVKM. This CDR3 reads CASTRTGMWDTQYF. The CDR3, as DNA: TGTGCCAGCACTCGGACAGGGATGTGGGATACGCAGTATTTT.

DNA for the CDR3: TGTGCCAGCTCACCCTCCGGGACTAGCGTCGAGCAGTACTTC. Protein sequence: CASSPSGTSVEQYF. V gene TRBV18 combines with J gene TRBJ2-7; 10 positions agree with TRBD2. Germline V lookup: CDR1 KGHSH, CDR2 LQKENI. The CDR3 loop spans 14 amino acids. Unmatched junction bases numbered 5, after V lost 3 bases and J lost 6 bases.

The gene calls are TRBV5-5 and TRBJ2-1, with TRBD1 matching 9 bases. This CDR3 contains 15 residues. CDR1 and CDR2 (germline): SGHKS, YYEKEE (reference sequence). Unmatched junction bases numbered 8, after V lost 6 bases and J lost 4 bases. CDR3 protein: CASTMTGGLYNEQFF. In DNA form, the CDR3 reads TGTGCCAGCACCATGACAGGGGGGCTATACAATGAGCAGTTCTTC.

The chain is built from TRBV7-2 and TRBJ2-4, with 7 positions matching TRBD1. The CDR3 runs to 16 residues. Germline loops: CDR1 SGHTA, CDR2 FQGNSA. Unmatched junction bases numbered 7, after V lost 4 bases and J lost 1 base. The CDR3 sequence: CASSSGQVFAKNIQYF. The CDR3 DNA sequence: TGTGCCAGCAGCTCAGGACAGGTCTTTGCCAAAAACATTCAGTACTTC. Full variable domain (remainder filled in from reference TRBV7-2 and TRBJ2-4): GAGVSQSPSNKVTEKGKDVELRCDPISGHTALYWYRQSLGQGLEFLIYFQGNSAPDKSGLPSDRFSAERTGGSVSTLTIQRTQQEDSAVYLCASSSGQVFAKNIQYFGAGTRLSVL.

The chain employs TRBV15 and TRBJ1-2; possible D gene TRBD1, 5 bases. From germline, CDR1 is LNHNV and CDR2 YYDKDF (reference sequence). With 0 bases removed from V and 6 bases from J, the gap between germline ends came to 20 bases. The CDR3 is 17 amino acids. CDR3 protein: CATSRDKAYRQVHGYTF. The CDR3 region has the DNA TGTGCCACCAGCAGAGATAAAGCGTACAGGCAAGTCCATGGCTACACCTTC. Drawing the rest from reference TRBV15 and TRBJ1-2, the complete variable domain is DAMVIQNPRYQVTQFGKPVTLSCSQTLNHNVMYWYQQKSSQAPKLLFHYYDKDFNNEADTPDNFQSRRPNTSFCFLDIRSPGLGDTAMYLCATSRDKAYRQVHGYTFGSGTRLTVV.

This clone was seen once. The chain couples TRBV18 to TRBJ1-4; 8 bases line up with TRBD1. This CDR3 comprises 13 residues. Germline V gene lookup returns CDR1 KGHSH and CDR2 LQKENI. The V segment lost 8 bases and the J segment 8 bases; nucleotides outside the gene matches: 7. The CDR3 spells CASRGTGYEKLFF. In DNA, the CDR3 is TGTGCCAGCCGCGGGACAGGATACGAAAAACTGTTTTTT.

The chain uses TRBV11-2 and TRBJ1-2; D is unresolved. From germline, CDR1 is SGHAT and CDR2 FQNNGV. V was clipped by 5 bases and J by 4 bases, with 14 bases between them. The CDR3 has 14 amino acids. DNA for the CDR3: TGTGCCAGCAGCCCGCTCGGAGGGAGCTATGGCTACACCTTC. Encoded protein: CASSPLGGSYGYTF.

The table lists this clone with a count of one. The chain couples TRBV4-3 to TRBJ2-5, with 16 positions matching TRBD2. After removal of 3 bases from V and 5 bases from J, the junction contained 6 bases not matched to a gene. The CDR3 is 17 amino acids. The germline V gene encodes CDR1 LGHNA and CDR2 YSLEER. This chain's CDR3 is CASSQGLAGGHGETQYF. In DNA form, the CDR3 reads TGCGCCAGCAGCCAGGGACTAGCGGGAGGGCACGGGGAGACCCAGTACTTC.